The 26 T cell receptor beta chains below all came from one sample that was sequenced in a study of cytomegalovirus exposure and HLA in healthy donors (dated by TCRdb to 2017 to 2019). The library came from the immunoSEQ multiplex PCR assay. The multiplex PCR relied on a mix of 60 forward primers for TCR Vbeta segments and 13 reverse primers for TCR Jbeta segments. Drawn from immuneACCESS, this table holds only the in-frame rearrangements with V and J called that TCRdb kept. Clones are partly lost; checked studies trace under half to an unresolved V gene and leave the rest unexplained. The sample table contains approximately 100,000 clones; only one count was recorded for 74% of them. 2% to 3% of the sample lies in the top ten. Sequenced material: PBMCs. The receptors stem from a man between 45 and 60 years old in good health and CMV-seropositive.

This clone was observed a few times. The rearrangement joins TRBV6-1 to TRBJ2-5; 7 nucleotides line up with TRBD1. CDR1 is MNHNS and CDR2 is SASEGT in the germline V gene. This CDR3 contains 14 residues. J was trimmed by 4 bases and V by 5 bases; bases with no gene match: 7. The CDR3 is CASSPSGTAETQYF. Here the CDR3 DNA reads TGTGCCAGCAGTCCATCCGGGACAGCAGAGACCCAGTACTTC.

The chain is built from TRBV19 and TRBJ2-6; D gene unclear. Germline V gene data show CDR1 as LNHDA and CDR2 as SQIVND (reference sequence). Trimming pared 1 base from V and 0 bases from J, leaving 7 bases between. The CDR3 has 16 residues. Written as DNA, the CDR3 is TGTGCCAGTAGTATAGGCAGGATCTCTGGGGCCAACGTCCTGACTTTC. Translating it yields CASSIGRISGANVLTF.

This rearrangement joins TRBV4-1 to TRBJ1-6; 7 bases agree with TRBD1. Germline assignment: CDR1 MGHRA and CDR2 YSYEKL. V shed 2 bases and J 5 bases; nucleotides not matched to a gene: 3. The CDR3 runs to 15 residues. CDR3 sequence: CASSQTGQNNSPLHF. The CDR3 DNA reads TGCGCCAGCAGCCAAACGGGACAGAATAATTCACCCCTCCACTTT.

The V call is TRBV15, the J call TRBJ2-6, with TRBD1 matching over 8 bases. The CDR3 has 16 residues. Germline values: CDR1 LNHNV, CDR2 YYDKDF (reference sequence). With 7 bases clipped from V and 0 bases from J, the junction kept 5 bases outside the gene matches. The CDR3 spells CATTRDRSSGANVLTF. The CDR3 DNA reads TGTGCCACCACGCGGGACAGGAGCTCTGGGGCCAACGTCCTGACTTTC.

The chain employs TRBV2 and TRBJ1-1, with D unclear. CDR1 is SNHLY and CDR2 is FYNNEI in the germline V gene. The CDR3 is 15 amino acids. V dropped 5 bases and J dropped 1 base, with 14 bases sitting between them. The CDR3 here is CASSPGSVGNTEAFF. Here the CDR3 DNA reads TGTGCCAGCAGTCCCGGGTCCGTAGGGAACACTGAAGCTTTCTTT.

The chain is built from TRBV5-1 and TRBJ2-5; D might be TRBD2 (5 bases). This CDR3 has 13 amino acids. Germline values: CDR1 SGHRS, CDR2 YFSETQ. The germline V and J ends were trimmed by 1 base and 4 bases, with 8 bases remaining between them. The CDR3 is CASSLLGAETQYF. CDR3 sequence (DNA): TGCGCCAGCAGCTTGCTGGGAGCAGAGACCCAGTACTTC.

The V gene is TRBV6-6, the J gene TRBJ1-4, with D unresolved. The ends were cut back, 2 bases at V and 3 bases at J, with 10 bases in the middle. Germline lookup yields CDR1 MNHNY and CDR2 SVGAGI (reference sequence). CDR3 length: 15 amino acids. The CDR3 is CASSYRREPNEKLFF. DNA of the CDR3: TGTGCCAGCAGTTACCGGCGGGAACCTAATGAAAAACTGTTTTTT.

V usage is TRBV7-3 and J usage is TRBJ2-2; D may be TRBD1 (6 bases). Trimming took off 6 bases at V and 3 bases at J, with 14 bases between the two ends. The CDR3 is made up of 15 amino acids. Germline assignment: CDR1 SGHTA and CDR2 FQGTGA. The CDR3: CASSERGGDTGELFF. CDR3 nucleotide sequence: TGTGCCAGCAGTGAAAGAGGGGGAGACACCGGGGAGCTGTTTTTT.

Only a few counts were recorded for this clone. V and J are TRBV6-1 and TRBJ1-1; D remains ambiguous. Trimming removed 11 bases at V and 0 bases at J, with 13 bases between. Germline V gene lookup returns CDR1 MNHNS and CDR2 SASEGT. This CDR3 has 13 amino acids. The DNA of the CDR3 is TGTGCCGCACGCAGGATAATGAACACTGAAGCTTTCTTT. It is translated as CAARRIMNTEAFF.

The chain is built from TRBV21-1 and TRBJ1-1. TRBV21-1 is a pseudogene locus. The CDR3 consists of 14 residues. CDR3 residues: CASRNRAGETEAFF. In DNA, the CDR3 is TGTGCCAGCAGGAACAGGGCGGGGGAGACTGAAGCTTTCTTT.

This chain links TRBV9 with TRBJ2-7; 8 bases map to TRBD2. Unmatched junction bases numbered 9, after V lost 4 bases and J lost 0 bases. The CDR3 has 16 amino acids. In germline, CDR1 is SGDLS, CDR2 YYNGEE. The CDR3 here is CASSTGGGPTSYEQYF. The CDR3 DNA sequence: TGTGCCAGCAGCACCGGGGGGGGTCCGACCTCCTACGAGCAGTACTTC.

The chain combines TRBV4-1 with TRBJ2-5; the match to TRBD2 covers 7 bases. CDR3 size: 13 residues. V dropped 2 bases and J dropped 14; count of bases not matched to a gene: 11. CDR1 is MGHRA, CDR2 YSYEKL, per germline. In DNA, the CDR3 is TGCGCCAGCAGCCAAAATCCGGCGGGAGAAGTTTACTTC. Its protein is CASSQNPAGEVYF.

This clone was found once. The V gene is TRBV6-1, the J gene TRBJ1-2; 9 bases align to TRBD1. Germline lookup yields CDR1 MNHNS and CDR2 SASEGT. With V trimmed by 3 bases and J by 3 bases, 5 bases remained unmatched. CDR3 length equals 15 residues. This CDR3 is CASSDGTGPDYGYTF. The CDR3, as DNA: TGTGCCAGCAGTGACGGGACAGGGCCTGACTATGGCTACACCTTC.

The gene calls are TRBV7-8 and TRBJ2-2; a weak D match, TRBD2 (6 bases). The CDR3 has 15 amino acids. The ends were cut back, 0 bases at V and 6 bases at J, with 11 bases in the middle. CDR1 is SGHVS and CDR2 is FQNEAQ in the germline V gene. DNA of the CDR3: TGTGCCAGCAGCTTAGCGGGCGGGATGGCCGGGGAGCTGTTTTTT. Encoded protein: CASSLAGGMAGELFF. Drawing the rest from reference TRBV7-8 and TRBJ2-2, the complete variable domain is GAGVSQSPRYKVAKRGQDVALRCDPISGHVSLFWYQQALGQGPEFLTYFQNEAQLDKSGLPSDRFFAERPEGSVSTLKIQRTQQEDSAVYLCASSLAGGMAGELFFGEGSRLTVL.

V and J are TRBV18 and TRBJ1-2; D ambiguous. Trimming removed 3 bases from V and 4 bases from J, with 12 bases in between. Germline V gene sequence: CDR1 KGHSH, CDR2 LQKENI. The CDR3 is 14 amino acids. The CDR3 sequence: CASSPRRETYGYTF. DNA for the CDR3: TGTGCCAGCTCACCTAGACGGGAGACCTATGGCTACACCTTC.

The genes are TRBV19 and TRBJ2-7; the match to TRBD1 covers 7 bases. J was trimmed by 5 bases and V by 3 bases; bases with no gene match: 4. The CDR3 has 13 residues. Germline assignment: CDR1 LNHDA and CDR2 SQIVND (reference sequence). CDR3 nucleotide sequence: TGTGCCAGTAGTATGAACAGGGGTCACGAGCAGTACTTC. Protein product: CASSMNRGHEQYF.

The chain recombines TRBV6-6 with TRBJ1-2; D unresolved. Trimming removed 0 bases at V and 7 bases at J, with 9 bases between. Germline assignment: CDR1 MNHNY and CDR2 SVGAGI (reference sequence). The CDR3 length is 13 residues. CDR3 loop: CASSYSERSGYTF. The CDR3 DNA reads TGTGCCAGCAGTTACTCAGAGCGTAGTGGCTACACCTTC.

The genes are TRBV30 and TRBJ2-2, with a weak D call TRBD1 (5 bases). Germline V gene sequence: CDR1 GTSNPN, CDR2 SVGIG (reference sequence). V was trimmed by 5 bases and J by 6 bases, leaving 13 bases between them. This CDR3 is 13 amino acids long. The CDR3 protein is CAWDRLSPGELFF. For the CDR3, the DNA is TGTGCCTGGGACAGATTATCCCCCGGGGAGCTGTTTTTT. The full variable domain, in which reference TRBV30 and TRBJ2-2 provide the parts outside the CDR3, is SQTIHQWPATLVQPVGSPLSLECTVEGTSNPNLYWYRQAAGRGLQLLFYSVGIGQISSEVPQNLSASRPQDRQFILSSKKLLLSDSGFYLCAWDRLSPGELFFGEGSRLTVL.

The V and J genes are TRBV6-6 and TRBJ2-3, with 10 bases matching TRBD2. The V gene's germline CDR1 is MNHNY and CDR2 SVGAGI (reference sequence). Losses at the gene ends were 7 bases for V and 6 bases for J; bases not matched to a gene: 7. This CDR3 contains 14 residues. The CDR3 bases are TGTGCCAGCAATATTCTAGCGGGAGCGGATACGCAGTATTTT. Translating it yields CASNILAGADTQYF.

The chain combines TRBV30 with TRBJ2-7; 10 bases agree with TRBD2. The CDR3 extends over 18 amino acids. Germline V gene sequence: CDR1 GTSNPN, CDR2 SVGIG (reference sequence). J was trimmed by 0 bases and V by 2 bases; bases with no gene match: 13. The CDR3 region is CAWSNLAGALKTSYEQYF. In DNA form, the CDR3 reads TGTGCCTGGAGTAATCTAGCGGGAGCCCTTAAAACCTCCTACGAGCAGTACTTC.

The chain carries TRBV5-1 and TRBJ1-1, with D possibly matching TRBD1 (6 bases). V shed 0 bases and J shed 4 bases, with 10 bases lying between them. The germline CDR1 and CDR2 sequences are SGHRS and YFSETQ. CDR3 length equals 14 residues. CDR3 in amino acids: CASSLASRGTEAFF. CDR3 DNA: TGCGCCAGCAGCTTGGCAAGCAGGGGCACTGAAGCTTTCTTT.

The chain carries TRBV19 and TRBJ2-5; a weak D match, TRBD1 (6 bases). V lost 5 bases to trimming and J lost 0 bases, with 10 bases between them. This CDR3 has 14 amino acids. Germline V gene lookup returns CDR1 LNHDA and CDR2 SQIVND (reference sequence). The CDR3 coding sequence is TGTGCCAGTAGTCCTGGACAGAACCAAGAGACCCAGTACTTC. This gives the protein CASSPGQNQETQYF.

V usage is TRBV2 and J usage is TRBJ2-6; D unresolved. The CDR3 extends over 15 amino acids. V lost 9 bases and J lost 0, with 12 bases in between. CDR1 and CDR2 (germline): SNHLY, FYNNEI. The CDR3: CASMRRSSGANVLTF. For the CDR3, the DNA is TGTGCCAGTATGAGGCGGAGCTCTGGGGCCAACGTCCTGACTTTC. The complete variable domain, with remaining parts taken from reference TRBV2 and TRBJ2-6, reads EPEVTQTPSHQVTQMGQEVILRCVPISNHLYFYWYRQILGQKVEFLVSFYNNEISEKSEIFDDQFSVERPDGSNFTLKIRSTKLEDSAMYFCASMRRSSGANVLTFGAGSRLTVL.

The chain is built from TRBV4-1 and TRBJ2-5; no clear D gene. TRBJ2-7 matches the DNA end more closely, so the J call is doubtful. The CDR3 runs 15 residues. The V gene's germline CDR1 is MGHRA and CDR2 YSYEKL. CDR3: CASSPESPGSYEQYF. The CDR3 coding sequence is TGCGCCAGCAGCCCCGAGTCCCCCGGTTCCTACGAGCAGTACTTC.

The chain recombines TRBV5-1 with TRBJ2-7; TRBD2 might be the D (5 bases). The ends were cut back, 3 bases at V and 6 bases at J, with 13 bases in the middle. The length of the CDR3 is 13 residues. Looked up from germline, CDR1 is SGHRS and CDR2 is YFSETQ. Here the CDR3 reads CASSSLGAIEQYF. CDR3 DNA sequence: TGCGCCAGCAGCTCCCTGGGAGCAATCGAGCAGTACTTC.

J is TRBJ1-1 and V is TRBV7-2, with D maybe TRBD1 (6 bases). The germline V gene has CDR1 SGHTA and CDR2 FQGNSA. Trimming stripped 3 bases from V and 2 bases from J, with 22 bases between. The CDR3 is made up of 18 amino acids. In DNA, the CDR3 is TGTGCCAGCAGCTTTGTAGGGACACGACGGACGGGAAACACTGAAGCTTTCTTT. This codes for CASSFVGTRRTGNTEAFF.